This TCR beta chain was profiled in a study of control samples from healthy donors and cancer patients. Clones were read by immunoSEQ multiplex PCR, and TCRdb kept only the in-frame ones, dropping some. Of more than 140,000 clones listed, 90% to 95% were seen once; the top ten hold about 12%. In germline, CDR1 is SGHDT, CDR2 YYEEEE. The CDR3 runs 16 residues. V was cut by 3 bases and J by 1 base, with 17 bases left in between. The sequence derives from a man aged 35 to 55 in good health. The source material was blood. The chain is built from TRBV5-6 and TRBJ2-7; possibly TRBD2 for D (6 bases). The CDR3 DNA sequence: TGTGCCAGCAGCTGGGGGGATGGGGTTAATTCCTACGAGCAGTACTTC. Its translation: CASSWGDGVNSYEQYF.